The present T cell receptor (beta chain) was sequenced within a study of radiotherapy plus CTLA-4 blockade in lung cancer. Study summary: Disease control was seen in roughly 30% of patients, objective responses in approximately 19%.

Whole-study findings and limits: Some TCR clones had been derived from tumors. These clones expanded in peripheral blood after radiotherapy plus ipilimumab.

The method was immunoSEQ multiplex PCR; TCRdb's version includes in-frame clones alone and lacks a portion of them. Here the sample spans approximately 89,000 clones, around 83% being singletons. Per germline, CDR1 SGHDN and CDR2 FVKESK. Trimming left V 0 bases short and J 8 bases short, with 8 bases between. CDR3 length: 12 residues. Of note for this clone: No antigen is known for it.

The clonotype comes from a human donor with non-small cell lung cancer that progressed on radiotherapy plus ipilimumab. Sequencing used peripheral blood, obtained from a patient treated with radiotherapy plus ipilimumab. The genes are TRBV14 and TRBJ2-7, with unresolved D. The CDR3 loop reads CASSQDRYQQYF. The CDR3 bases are TGTGCCAGCAGCCAAGATAGGTATCAGCAGTACTTC.